This TCR beta chain was observed in a study of cytomegalovirus exposure and HLA in healthy donors. General study findings and limits: Whilst most TCR sequences proved rare, a subset of public TCRs occurred across many donors.

Germline CDR1 is PRHDT and CDR2 is FYEKMQ (reference sequence). The CDR3 sequence is 17 residues long. V shed 5 bases and J 5 bases; nucleotides not matched to a gene: 17. Comment on this clone: No antigen is known for it.

Vbeta (60) and Jbeta (13) primers were used in the PCR. The data were produced by immunoSEQ multiplex PCR, yet TCRdb's version contains in-frame clones alone and is incomplete. The sample includes 150,000 to 200,000 clones, approximately 90% of them seen just once. Material for sequencing was PBMCs. The sequence was collected from a woman in her twenties or thirties in good health and CMV-seronegative. The J gene is TRBJ2-5, the V gene TRBV13; 7 bases fit TRBD1. The CDR3, as DNA: TGTGCCAGCAGCGACAGATCTGGGACAGCCGGCCGGGAGACCCAGTACTTC. Translated, it gives CASSDRSGTAGRETQYF.